This is a list of T cell receptor beta chains from one sample in a study of T cell responses to AZD1222 COVID-19 vaccine. Measured with immunoSEQ multiplex PCR; TCRdb has only the in-frame clones, and not every one. The data contain some 120,000 clones, 70% to 90% of them seen just once; the ten biggest clones take up roughly 4.3%. The source was peripheral blood, collected on day 0 of MenACWY control vaccination. These receptors came from an adult in good health. Each CDR3 is given with its conserved first and last residue. The order of the fields is clone size, V gene, D gene, J gene, CDR3 DNA, CDR3 protein. D genes are given only for firm matches. Expanded clones are given a class, and other clones once, few, many or no size at all.

>.|TRBV12-3/TRBV12-4|.|TRBJ2-1
TGTGCCAGCAGCTCCTTGCGATTAAATGAGCAGTTCTTC
CASSSLRLNEQFF
>.|TRBV7-2|.|TRBJ1-1
TGTGCCAGCAGCTTATACGGGGAAATGAACACTGAAGCTTTCTTT
CASSLYGEMNTEAFF
>.|TRBV6-4|.|TRBJ1-1
TGTGCCAGCAGTGCCGGACGGACCCTGAACACTGAAGCTTTCTTT
CASSAGRTLNTEAFF
>.|TRBV7-9|.|TRBJ1-1
TGTGCCAGCAGCCAAACACGGGTAGTGAGTGGGAACACTGAAGCTTTCTTT
CASSQTRVVSGNTEAFF
>.|TRBV4-3|.|TRBJ1-2
TGCGCCAGCAGCCCTCATGAGGGGGGACGGATAGGTGGCTACACCTTC
CASSPHEGGRIGGYTF
>.|TRBV24-1|TRBD2|TRBJ2-5
TGTGCCACCAGTGATCCCAGCGGGAGAGGGCCCAACCCAAGTGGGACCCAGTACTTC
CATSDPSGRGPNPSGTQYF
>.|TRBV5-6|TRBD1|TRBJ1-4
TGTGCCAGCAGCCGGACAGGGACTCGAGAAAAACTGTTTTTT
CASSRTGTREKLFF
>once|TRBV12-2|.|TRBJ1-1
TGTGCAAGTCGTCTTCGGGACAGGGTTCGGGACACTGAAGCTTTCTTT
CASRLRDRVRDTEAFF
>.|TRBV18|.|TRBJ1-2
TGTGCCAGCTCACCAGGGTCCAATCCTATCTATGGCTACACCTTC
CASSPGSNPIYGYTF
>.|TRBV4-3|.|TRBJ1-1
TGCGCCAGCAGCTTATTTGGAGGGGTGAACACTGAAGCTTTCTTT
CASSLFGGVNTEAFF
>.|TRBV7-8|.|TRBJ1-1
TGTGCCAGCAGCTTTGCAGGGAACACTGAAGCTTTCTTT
CASSFAGNTEAFF
>.|TRBV18|.|TRBJ2-3
TGTGCCAGCTCACCCGTTAGAGGCACAGATACGCAGTATTTT
CASSPVRGTDTQYF
>.|TRBV12-3/TRBV12-4|.|TRBJ1-5
TGTGCCAGCAGTTTTCAGGAAAATCAGCCCCAGCATTTT
CASSFQENQPQHF
>.|TRBV5-4|TRBD2|TRBJ2-1
TGTGCCAGCAGCCGGGCGCGGGGGGCTCACAATGAGCAGTTCTTC
CASSRARGAHNEQFF
>.|TRBV18|.|TRBJ2-7
TGTGCCAGCTCACCCCCCAGCCACGGACAGAACGAGCAGTACTTC
CASSPPSHGQNEQYF
>.|TRBV2|TRBD1|TRBJ1-2
TGTGCCAGCAGTGAGAGACAGGGGTCCTTACTTTTCTATGGCTACACCTTC
CASSERQGSLLFYGYTF
>once|TRBV2|.|TRBJ1-5
TGTGCCAGCACTACCCGGTCGGATCAGCCCCAGCATTTT
CASTTRSDQPQHF
>.|TRBV12-3/TRBV12-4|TRBD1|TRBJ1-5
TGTGCCAGTACTGGACAGGTCAATCAGCCCCAGCATTTT
CASTGQVNQPQHF
>.|TRBV4-1|TRBD2|TRBJ2-5
TGCGCCAGCAGCCATCCCCCGACTAGCCCTCGGGGGACCCAGTACTTC
CASSHPPTSPRGTQYF
>.|TRBV6-5|.|TRBJ1-1
TGTGCCAGCAGTTACTCGTCAGGCGAGGGTGAAGCTTTCTTT
CASSYSSGEGEAFF
>.|TRBV7-2|TRBD1|TRBJ2-7
TGTGCCAGCAGCTTAACTCCGGGACAGATAGAGCAGTACTTC
CASSLTPGQIEQYF
>few|TRBV28|TRBD1|TRBJ1-2
TGTGCCAGCAGTTTATACAGGGGTTATGGCTACACCTTC
CASSLYRGYGYTF
>.|TRBV15|.|TRBJ1-4
TGTGCCACCAGCAGAGCGGGTTTCGGGGCAACTAATGAAAAACTGTTTTTT
CATSRAGFGATNEKLFF
>.|TRBV7-9|.|TRBJ2-6
TGTGCCAGCAGCCTCCTTACAGGAGTTACCTCTGGGGCCAACGTCCTGACTTTC
CASSLLTGVTSGANVLTF
>.|TRBV9|TRBD1|TRBJ2-7
TGTGCCAGCAGCGTAGGGGGGGACAGGGGCCACGAGCAGTACTTC
CASSVGGDRGHEQYF
>.|TRBV5-1|.|TRBJ2-7
TGCGCCAGCAGCTCTTTCTACGAGCAGTACTTC
CASSSFYEQYF
>.|TRBV3-1/TRBV3-2|TRBD1|TRBJ1-1
TGTGCCAGCAGCCAACAGGGGGGCACTGAAGCTTTCTTT
CASSQQGGTEAFF
>.|TRBV5-5|TRBD2|TRBJ2-5
TGTGCCAGCAGCCCGGCGACGGGGGGAGAGACCCAGTACTTC
CASSPATGGETQYF
>.|TRBV4-2|TRBD2|TRBJ2-7
TGTGCCAGCAGCCAAGGGACTAGCGGGGGGACGAGCTGGAACGAGCAGTACTTC
CASSQGTSGGTSWNEQYF
>.|TRBV10-3|.|TRBJ1-6
TGTGCCATCAGTGAAGGGAGTAACTATAATTCACCCCTCCACTTT
CAISEGSNYNSPLHF
>.|TRBV15|.|TRBJ2-7
TGTGCCACCAGCAGAGATGTAATGGCCGAGCAGTACTTC
CATSRDVMAEQYF
>.|TRBV4-3|.|TRBJ2-1
TGCGCCAGCAGTCCCGTGGCCAGAAGACTGAAGGTCAATGAGCAGTTCTTC
CASSPVARRLKVNEQFF
>.|TRBV19|.|TRBJ1-5
TGTGCCAGTAGTTTGCAAGTATATAGCAATCAGCCCCAGCATTTT
CASSLQVYSNQPQHF
>.|TRBV9|.|TRBJ2-5
TGTGCCAGCAGCGTACCTCAAGAGACCCAGTACTTC
CASSVPQETQYF
>.|TRBV18|TRBD1|TRBJ2-7
TGTGCCAGCTCACCCGGGACAGGGGCCCTATGGGAGCAGTACTTC
CASSPGTGALWEQYF
>.|TRBV15|TRBD1|TRBJ1-1
TGTGCCACCAGCAGAGACGTGCGGGACAGGGGTACGGGCCGGGGCACTGAAGCTTTCTTT
CATSRDVRDRGTGRGTEAFF
>.|TRBV3-1/TRBV3-2|.|TRBJ2-1
TGTGCCAGCAGCCAAAACTCGGGGGGCTGGAATGAGCAGTTCTTC
CASSQNSGGWNEQFF
>.|TRBV7-9|.|TRBJ1-3
TGTGCCAGCAGCTCCGGGGGACACCGCTCTGGAAACACCATATATTTT
CASSSGGHRSGNTIYF
>.|TRBV6-6|TRBD1|TRBJ1-6
TGTGCCAGCAGGGACGGGACAGAGGTTTATAATTCACCCCTCCACTTT
CASRDGTEVYNSPLHF
>.|TRBV5-4|TRBD1|TRBJ1-2
TGTGCCAGCGCGACGACAGGGTATGGCTACACCTTC
CASATTGYGYTF